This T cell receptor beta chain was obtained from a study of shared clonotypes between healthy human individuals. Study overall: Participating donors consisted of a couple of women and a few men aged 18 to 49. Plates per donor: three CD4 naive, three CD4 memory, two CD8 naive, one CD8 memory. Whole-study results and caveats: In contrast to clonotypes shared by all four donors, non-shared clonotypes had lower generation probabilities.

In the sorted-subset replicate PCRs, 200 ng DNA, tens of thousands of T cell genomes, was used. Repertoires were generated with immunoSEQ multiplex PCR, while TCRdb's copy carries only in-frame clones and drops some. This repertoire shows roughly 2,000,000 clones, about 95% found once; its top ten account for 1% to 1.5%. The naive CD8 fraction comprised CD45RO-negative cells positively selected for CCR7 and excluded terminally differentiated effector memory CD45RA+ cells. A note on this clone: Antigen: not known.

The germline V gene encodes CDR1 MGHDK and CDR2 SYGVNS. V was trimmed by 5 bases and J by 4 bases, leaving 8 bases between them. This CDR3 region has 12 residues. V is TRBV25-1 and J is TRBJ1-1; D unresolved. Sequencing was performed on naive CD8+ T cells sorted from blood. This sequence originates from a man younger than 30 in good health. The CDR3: CASSRASTEAFF. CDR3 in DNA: TGTGCCAGCAGTCGAGCTTCCACTGAAGCTTTCTTT.